One sample yielded the 12 T cell receptor beta chains listed below, sequenced in a study of OX40 agonist ivuxolimab in advanced cancers. The table came from immunoSEQ multiplex PCR; TCRdb's copy has only in-frame clones and leaves some out. The data contain some 75,000 clones, about four fifths of them singletons. The sequencing used CD4+ or CD8+ T cells sorted from blood, collected in a trial of the OX40 agonist ivuxolimab. These TCRs come from an adult with an advanced solid tumor such as melanoma, head and neck, liver or kidney cancer.

V gene TRBV11-2 combines with J gene TRBJ2-1, with D uncertain. With 3 bases removed from V and 6 bases from J, the gap between germline ends came to 9 bases. Germline values: CDR1 SGHAT, CDR2 FQNNGV. The CDR3 has 13 residues. CDR3 residues: CASSFDTINEQFF. CDR3 DNA: TGTGCCAGCAGCTTCGACACTATCAATGAGCAGTTCTTC.

This chain links TRBV18 with TRBJ2-7; 7 nucleotides match TRBD2. This CDR3 spans 15 amino acids. V was clipped by 2 bases and J by 1 base; unmatched bases: 5. Germline CDR1 KGHSH, CDR2 LQKENI. The CDR3 DNA is TGTGCCAGCTCACCAGAGACTAGCTATTCCTACGAGCAGTACTTC. Amino acid sequence: CASSPETSYSYEQYF. Full variable domain (outside the CDR3, taken from reference TRBV18 and TRBJ2-7): NAGVMQNPRHLVRRRGQEARLRCSPMKGHSHVYWYRQLPEEGLKFMVYLQKENIIDESGMPKERFSAEFPKEGPSILRIQQVVRGDSAAYFCASSPETSYSYEQYFGPGTRLTVT.

V usage is TRBV28 and J usage is TRBJ2-2, with D possibly being TRBD1 or TRBD2 (5 bases each). CDR3 size: 16 residues. Looked up from germline, CDR1 is MDHEN and CDR2 is SYDVKM. Between the trimmed V and J ends, which lost 1 base and 4 bases, there was a span of 13 bases. DNA for the CDR3: TGTGCCAGCAGTTTATTTGGGGCTGGGGGCACCGGGGAGCTGTTTTTT. It specifies CASSLFGAGGTGELFF.

The chain couples TRBV5-6 to TRBJ1-5; TRBD1 aligns across 11 bases. The V and J ends lost 2 bases and 3 bases, in that order; junction bases with no gene match: 10. Looked up from germline, CDR1 is SGHDT and CDR2 is YYEEEE. The CDR3 has 18 residues. The CDR3 coding sequence is TGTGCCAGCAGCTTATTTCGGACAGGGGGCCGAGTCAATCAGCCCCAGCATTTT. Its translation is CASSLFRTGGRVNQPQHF. The full variable domain, rest sourced from reference TRBV5-6 and TRBJ1-5, is DAGVTQSPTHLIKTRGQQVTLRCSPKSGHDTVSWYQQALGQGPQFIFQYYEEEERQRGNFPDRFSGHQFPNYSSELNVNALLLGDSALYLCASSLFRTGGRVNQPQHFGDGTRLSIL.

The V call is TRBV19, the J call TRBJ1-4; 8 bases align to TRBD1. The germline V gene encodes CDR1 LNHDA and CDR2 SQIVND (reference sequence). V dropped 4 bases and J dropped 8; count of bases not matched to a gene: 9. The CDR3 is 15 residues long. Written as DNA, the CDR3 is TGTGCCAGTAGTAACACAGGGGGAGATGGCGAAAAACTGTTTTTT. This codes for CASSNTGGDGEKLFF.

There are a few counts of this clone. This chain links TRBV19 with TRBJ2-1; D is unresolved. V lost 5 bases, J lost 5 bases, and 4 bases lay in between. The CDR3 sequence is 11 residues long. The germline CDR1 and CDR2 sequences are LNHDA and SQIVND (reference sequence). The CDR3 here is CASSGNNEQFF. Written as DNA, the CDR3 is TGTGCCAGTAGTGGAAACAATGAGCAGTTCTTC.

The chain uses TRBV18 and TRBJ1-1; no clear D gene. Germline V lookup: CDR1 KGHSH, CDR2 LQKENI. The CDR3 length is 13 residues. V was clipped by 1 base and J by 1 base, with 4 bases between them. The CDR3 DNA sequence: TGTGCCAGCTCACCACAGGAGAACACTGAAGCTTTCTTT. Its protein product is CASSPQENTEAFF.

The chain employs TRBV19 and TRBJ2-1, with TRBD1 as a possible D gene (7 bases). V was pared by 7 bases and J by 5 bases, with 18 bases between. CDR1 LNHDA and CDR2 SQIVND come from the germline V gene (reference sequence). This CDR3 is 15 amino acids long. The CDR3 here is CASTKRRDSDNEQFF. CDR3 DNA: TGTGCCAGTACCAAACGGAGGGACAGCGACAATGAGCAGTTCTTC.

This chain uses TRBV4-3 with TRBJ2-7; D perhaps matches TRBD2 (7 bases). Per the germline V gene, CDR1 is LGHNA and CDR2 is YSLEER. The ends were cut back, 0 bases at V and 7 bases at J, with 13 bases in the middle. The CDR3 totals 14 residues. CDR3: CASSQDGGGWEQYF. The CDR3 nucleotides are TGCGCCAGCAGCCAAGATGGCGGGGGCTGGGAGCAGTACTTC.

This chain joins TRBV7-8 and TRBJ1-1, with D possibly being TRBD1 (6 bases). Germline CDR1 is SGHVS and CDR2 is FQNEAQ. With 2 bases removed from V and 1 base from J, the gap between germline ends came to 8 bases. The CDR3 consists of 14 residues. CDR3 sequence (DNA): TGTGCCAGCAGCTTAAGGACAGAGAACACTGAAGCTTTCTTT. Translating it yields CASSLRTENTEAFF. The variable domain in full, completed from reference TRBV7-8 and TRBJ1-1, reads GAGVSQSPRYKVAKRGQDVALRCDPISGHVSLFWYQQALGQGPEFLTYFQNEAQLDKSGLPSDRFFAERPEGSVSTLKIQRTQQEDSAVYLCASSLRTENTEAFFGQGTRLTVV.

This clone was observed once. This rearrangement joins TRBV11-2 to TRBJ1-1; D is unresolved. Trimming removed 5 bases at V and 3 bases at J, with 16 bases between. The CDR3 contains 15 residues. Germline-derived CDR1 and CDR2 are SGHAT and FQNNGV. CDR3 in DNA: TGTGCCAGCAGCATCCTTGGGTTTAGACACACTGAAGCTTTCTTT. This encodes CASSILGFRHTEAFF.

J is TRBJ2-5 and V is TRBV7-9, with 7 bases lining up with TRBD1. After removal of 6 bases from V and 5 bases from J, the junction contained 6 bases not matched to a gene. The CDR3 consists of 13 residues. Germline V gene lookup returns CDR1 SEHNR and CDR2 FQNEAQ (reference sequence). CDR3 loop: CASRKQGRETQYF. The DNA of the CDR3 is TGTGCCAGCAGAAAACAGGGGCGGGAGACCCAGTACTTC.